This TCR beta chain was captured in a study of cytomegalovirus exposure and HLA in healthy donors. CDR3 length equals 12 residues. Trimming took off 7 bases at V and 6 bases at J, with 10 bases between the two ends. Germline assignment: CDR1 MDHEN and CDR2 SYDVKM. The PCR contained 60 Vbeta and 13 Jbeta primers. The repertoire was sequenced with immunoSEQ multiplex PCR; TCRdb's copy has only in-frame clones and lacks some. The sample gives tens of thousands of clones, 75% of which show up once; about 8% is in the top ten. This clonotype was sampled from a man aged 55 to 69 in good health and CMV-seropositive. The gene calls are TRBV28 and TRBJ1-5; D remains ambiguous. The source material was PBMCs. Here the CDR3 DNA reads TGTGCCAGCAAGAGGCAGTCTCAGCCCCAGCATTTT. Residues: CASKRQSQPQHF. Full variable domain (rest looked up from reference TRBV28 and TRBJ1-5): DVKVTQSSRYLVKRTGEKVFLECVQDMDHENMFWYRQDPGLGLRLIYFSYDVKMKEKGDIPEGYSVSREKKERFSLILESASTNQTSMYLCASKRQSQPQHFGDGTRLSIL.